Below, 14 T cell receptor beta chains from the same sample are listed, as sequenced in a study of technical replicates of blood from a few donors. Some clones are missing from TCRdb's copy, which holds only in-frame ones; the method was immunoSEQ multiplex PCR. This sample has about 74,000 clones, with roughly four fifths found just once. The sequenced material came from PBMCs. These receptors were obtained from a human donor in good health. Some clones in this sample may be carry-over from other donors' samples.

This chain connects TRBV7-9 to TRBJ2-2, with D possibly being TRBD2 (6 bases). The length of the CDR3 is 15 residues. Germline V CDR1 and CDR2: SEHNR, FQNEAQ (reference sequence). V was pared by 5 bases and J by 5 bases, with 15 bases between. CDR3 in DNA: TGTGCCAGCAGCACAACGGAGGGGAGGACCGGGGAGCTGTTTTTT. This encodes CASSTTEGRTGELFF.

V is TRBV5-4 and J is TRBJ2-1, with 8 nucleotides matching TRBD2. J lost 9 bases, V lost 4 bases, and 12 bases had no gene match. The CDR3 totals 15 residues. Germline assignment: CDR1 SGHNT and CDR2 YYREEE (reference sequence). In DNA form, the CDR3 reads TGTGCCAGCAGCGCCACGGGACTAGGCGTGGCTGAGCAGTTCTTC. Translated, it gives CASSATGLGVAEQFF.

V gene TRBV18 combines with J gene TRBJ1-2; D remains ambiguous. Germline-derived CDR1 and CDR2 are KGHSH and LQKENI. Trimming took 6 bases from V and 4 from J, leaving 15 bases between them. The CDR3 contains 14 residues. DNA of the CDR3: TGTGCCAGCTCCCCTCAGGTAGAAGGCTATGGCTACACCTTC. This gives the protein CASSPQVEGYGYTF.

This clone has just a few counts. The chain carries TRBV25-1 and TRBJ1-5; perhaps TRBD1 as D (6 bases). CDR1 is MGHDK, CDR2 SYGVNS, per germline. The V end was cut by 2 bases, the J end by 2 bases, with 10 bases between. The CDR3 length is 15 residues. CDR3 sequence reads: CASSEGTQGNQPQHF. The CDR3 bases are TGTGCCAGCAGTGAAGGGACACAGGGCAATCAGCCCCAGCATTTT.

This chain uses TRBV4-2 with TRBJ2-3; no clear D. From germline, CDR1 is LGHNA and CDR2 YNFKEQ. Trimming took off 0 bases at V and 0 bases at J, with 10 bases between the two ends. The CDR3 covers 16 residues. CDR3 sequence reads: CASSQDRSTSTDTQYF. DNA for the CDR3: TGTGCCAGCAGCCAAGATCGGTCCACTAGCACAGATACGCAGTATTTT.

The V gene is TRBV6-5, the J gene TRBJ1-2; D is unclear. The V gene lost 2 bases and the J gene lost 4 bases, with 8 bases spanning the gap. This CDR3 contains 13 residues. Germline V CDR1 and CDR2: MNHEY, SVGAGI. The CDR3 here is CASSYDTAYGYTF. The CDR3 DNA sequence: TGTGCCAGCAGTTACGACACGGCCTATGGCTACACCTTC.

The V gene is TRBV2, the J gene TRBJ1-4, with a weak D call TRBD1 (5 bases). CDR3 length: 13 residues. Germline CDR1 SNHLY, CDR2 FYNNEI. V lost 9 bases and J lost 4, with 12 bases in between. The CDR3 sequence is CASRGNGNEKLFF. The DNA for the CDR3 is TGTGCCAGTCGGGGGAATGGTAATGAAAAACTGTTTTTT. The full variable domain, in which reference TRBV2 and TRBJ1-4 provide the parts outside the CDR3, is EPEVTQTPSHQVTQMGQEVILRCVPISNHLYFYWYRQILGQKVEFLVSFYNNEISEKSEIFDDQFSVERPDGSNFTLKIRSTKLEDSAMYFCASRGNGNEKLFFGSGTQLSVL.

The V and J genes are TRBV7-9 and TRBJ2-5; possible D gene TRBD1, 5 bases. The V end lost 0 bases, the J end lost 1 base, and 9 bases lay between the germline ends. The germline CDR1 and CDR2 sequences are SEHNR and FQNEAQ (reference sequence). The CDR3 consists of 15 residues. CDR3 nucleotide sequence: TGTGCCAGCAGCTTAGCGCTGACAGCCCAAGAGACCCAGTACTTC. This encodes CASSLALTAQETQYF.

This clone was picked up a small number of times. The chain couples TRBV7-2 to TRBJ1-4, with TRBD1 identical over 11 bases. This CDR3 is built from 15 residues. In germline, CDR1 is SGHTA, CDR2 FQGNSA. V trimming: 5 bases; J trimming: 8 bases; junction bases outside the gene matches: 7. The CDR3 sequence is CASSLPGQGEEKLFF. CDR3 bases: TGTGCCAGCAGCCTACCGGGACAGGGGGAGGAAAAACTGTTTTTT. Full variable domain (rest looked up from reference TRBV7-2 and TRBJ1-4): GAGVSQSPSNKVTEKGKDVELRCDPISGHTALYWYRQSLGQGLEFLIYFQGNSAPDKSGLPSDRFSAERTGGSVSTLTIQRTQQEDSAVYLCASSLPGQGEEKLFFGSGTQLSVL.

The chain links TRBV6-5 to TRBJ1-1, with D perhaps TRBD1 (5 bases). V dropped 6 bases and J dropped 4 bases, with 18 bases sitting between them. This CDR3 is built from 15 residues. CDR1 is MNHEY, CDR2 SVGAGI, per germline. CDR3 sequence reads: CASSPGGASGTEAFF. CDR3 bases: TGTGCCAGCAGCCCGGGTGGGGCGAGTGGCACTGAAGCTTTCTTT.

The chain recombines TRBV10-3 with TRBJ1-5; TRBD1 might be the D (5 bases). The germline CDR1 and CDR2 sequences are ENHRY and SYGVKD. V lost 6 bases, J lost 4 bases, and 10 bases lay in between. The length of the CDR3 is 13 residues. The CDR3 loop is CAIRKDSNQPQHF. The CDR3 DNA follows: TGTGCCATCAGGAAAGACAGTAATCAGCCCCAGCATTTT.

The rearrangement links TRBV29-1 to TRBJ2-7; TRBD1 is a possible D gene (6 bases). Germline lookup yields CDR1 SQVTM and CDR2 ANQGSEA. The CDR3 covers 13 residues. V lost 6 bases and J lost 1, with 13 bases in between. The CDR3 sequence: CSVRQDWSYEQYF. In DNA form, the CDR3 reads TGCAGCGTCCGACAGGATTGGTCCTACGAGCAGTACTTC.

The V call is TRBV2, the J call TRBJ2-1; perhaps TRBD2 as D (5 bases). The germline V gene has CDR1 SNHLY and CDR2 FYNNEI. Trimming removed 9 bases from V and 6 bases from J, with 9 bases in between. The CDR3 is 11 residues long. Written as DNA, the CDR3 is TGTGCCAGTGACACTAGCAATGAGCAGTTCTTC. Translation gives CASDTSNEQFF.

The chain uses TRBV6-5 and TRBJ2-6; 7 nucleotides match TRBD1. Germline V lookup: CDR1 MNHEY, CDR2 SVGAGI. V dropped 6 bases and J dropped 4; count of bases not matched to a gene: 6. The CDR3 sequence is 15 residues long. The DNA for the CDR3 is TGTGCCAGCAGGCGACAGGGCTCCGGGGCCAACGTCCTGACTTTC. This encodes CASRRQGSGANVLTF.